The 30 T cell receptor beta chains given below trace back to one sample, sequenced in a study of beta chain features in type 1 diabetes (dated by TCRdb to about 2018). Libraries were built with the immunoSEQ multiplex PCR assay. The entire amount of isolated RNA was reverse transcribed using the High Capacity cDNA Reverse Transcription Kit, so the sequenced TCRB transcripts were expressed ones. TCRdb's version of the immuneACCESS table is confined to in-frame rearrangements and falls short of the full clone set. An unresolved V gene accounts for under half of the shortfall where checked; the remainder is of unknown origin. A total of 140,000 to 150,000 clones appear in this sample, about 50% of them only once. Under 0.5% of the sample belongs to the ten largest clones. The sample taken for sequencing was Tregs from blood. This specimen's cell subset or site label, per the study, means: regulatory CD4+ T cells. These receptors were taken from a man in his late teens or twenties in good health.

The J gene is TRBJ2-3, the V gene TRBV19; 7 bases are shared with TRBD1. Germline V gene lookup returns CDR1 LNHDA and CDR2 SQIVND (reference sequence). V lost 6 bases to trimming and J lost 3 bases; unmatched junction nucleotides: 6. The CDR3 is 14 residues long. CDR3 DNA sequence: TGTGCCAGTAGCGACAGGGTAGGGACAGATACGCAGTATTTT. Protein product: CASSDRVGTDTQYF.

The chain is built from TRBV14 and TRBJ1-5; possibly TRBD1 for D (6 bases). The V end was cut by 4 bases, the J end by 7 bases, with 11 bases between. The CDR3 is 13 amino acids. Germline V gene sequence: CDR1 SGHDN, CDR2 FVKESK. DNA of the CDR3: TGTGCCAGCAGCCCTCACAGGGACCAGCCCCAGCATTTT. This sequence encodes CASSPHRDQPQHF.

This clone came up a few times. The rearrangement uses TRBV4-2 and TRBJ1-3; 9 nucleotides match TRBD1. Germline CDR1 reads LGHNA; CDR2 reads YNFKEQ. The CDR3 is 17 amino acids. The ends lost 0 bases at V and 4 bases at J; junction bases unmatched: 7. This CDR3 reads CASSQDPHRGRGNTIYF. Written as DNA, the CDR3 is TGTGCCAGCAGCCAAGATCCCCACAGGGGGCGAGGAAACACCATATATTTT.

This clone was found a few times. The genes are TRBV7-2 and TRBJ2-3, with D maybe TRBD2 (6 bases). The germline V gene has CDR1 SGHTA and CDR2 FQGNSA. The CDR3 is 15 amino acids. Trimming took off 1 base at V and 5 bases at J, with 13 bases between the two ends. The CDR3 DNA reads TGTGCCAGCAGCTTAGGTGCGGGGCAAGGAGATACGCAGTATTTT. The encoded protein is CASSLGAGQGDTQYF.

The V call is TRBV30, the J call TRBJ2-5; the match to TRBD2 covers 8 bases. This CDR3 is 11 amino acids long. The trim removed 4 bases at V and 5 bases at J, leaving 0 bases unmatched. Germline V gene data show CDR1 as GTSNPN and CDR2 as SVGIG (reference sequence). In DNA form, the CDR3 reads TGTGCCTGGACTAGCGGGGAGACCCAGTACTTC. This translates into CAWTSGETQYF.

This clone was counted between two and nine times. The V call is TRBV18, the J call TRBJ1-3; D possibly corresponds to TRBD1 (6 bases). The V and J ends lost 3 bases and 5 bases respectively, with 14 bases between them. The CDR3 totals 15 residues. Germline lookup yields CDR1 KGHSH and CDR2 LQKENI. DNA of the CDR3: TGTGCCAGCTCACCGGAACAGGGCCCACGAAACACCATATATTTT. Protein product: CASSPEQGPRNTIYF.

The chain carries TRBV28 and TRBJ2-7; D might be TRBD1 (6 bases). Germline V gene sequence: CDR1 MDHEN, CDR2 SYDVKM. The V end lost 6 bases, the J end lost 9 bases, and 12 bases lay between the germline ends. This CDR3 contains 11 residues. CDR3 coding DNA: TGTGCCAGCAGCCGCCAGGGGCGGCAGTACTTC. Amino acids: CASSRQGRQYF.

The chain combines TRBV4-2 with TRBJ2-4; TRBD2 aligns across 8 bases. The V and J ends lost 1 base and 7 bases, in that order; junction bases with no gene match: 3. Germline CDR1 is LGHNA and CDR2 is YNFKEQ. The CDR3 covers 14 residues. In DNA, the CDR3 is TGTGCCAGCAGCCAAGGCCTAGCGGGTAACATTCAGTACTTC. Amino acids: CASSQGLAGNIQYF.

The rearrangement uses TRBV10-3 and TRBJ2-3; TRBD2 aligns across 9 bases. The germline CDR1 and CDR2 sequences are ENHRY and SYGVKD. CDR3 length equals 14 residues. V was clipped by 7 bases and J by 4 bases; unmatched bases: 6. The CDR3 nucleotides read TGTGCCATCATGCGGGGGGGCGGCGCAGATACGCAGTATTTT. Its translation: CAIMRGGGADTQYF.

The genes are TRBV19 and TRBJ2-7, with TRBD1 matching 8 bases. V lost 5 bases, J lost 2 bases, and 5 bases stayed unmatched. This CDR3 comprises 14 residues. Looked up from germline, CDR1 is LNHDA and CDR2 is SQIVND (reference sequence). The CDR3 DNA follows: TGTGCCAGTAGTGCCGGGACAGGCGCCTACGAGCAGTACTTC. Amino acid sequence: CASSAGTGAYEQYF.

The rearrangement joins TRBV2 to TRBJ2-7; TRBD2 might be the D (6 bases). This CDR3 is 12 amino acids long. V was pared by 6 bases and J by 3 bases, with 9 bases between. Germline CDR1 is SNHLY and CDR2 is FYNNEI. CDR3 in amino acids: CASRRGNYEQYF. DNA of the CDR3: TGTGCCAGCAGGCGCGGGAACTACGAGCAGTACTTC.

The chain carries TRBV28 and TRBJ2-2; D call uncertain. Trimming cost V 6 bases and J 2 bases, with 7 bases left between them. The CDR3 covers 13 residues. Germline CDR1 and CDR2: MDHEN and SYDVKM. This CDR3 reads CASSERNTGELFF. The CDR3 DNA sequence: TGTGCCAGCAGCGAGCGAAACACCGGGGAGCTGTTTTTT.

The rearrangement joins TRBV7-2 to TRBJ2-6; TRBD2 matches 10 bases. The CDR3 sequence is 18 residues long. The V segment lost 5 bases and the J segment 0 bases; nucleotides outside the gene matches: 7. The germline V gene encodes CDR1 SGHTA and CDR2 FQGNSA. CDR3 DNA: TGTGCCAGCAGCGCCAGACTAGCGGGTCTCTCTGGGGCCAACGTCCTGACTTTC. Its translation: CASSARLAGLSGANVLTF.

V is TRBV4-2 and J is TRBJ2-7, with a weak D call TRBD2 (5 bases). The CDR3 sequence is 15 residues long. Germline assignment: CDR1 LGHNA and CDR2 YNFKEQ. Trimming cost V 1 base and J 3 bases, with 13 bases left between them. The CDR3 reads CASSQGRVGYYEQYF. The CDR3 DNA reads as TGTGCCAGCAGCCAAGGGCGGGTGGGTTACTACGAGCAGTACTTC.

The chain is built from TRBV28 and TRBJ2-5; TRBD1 is a possible D gene (6 bases). The CDR3 totals 14 residues. Trimming took 6 bases from V and 4 from J, leaving 15 bases between them. Germline assignment: CDR1 MDHEN and CDR2 SYDVKM. For the CDR3, the DNA is TGTGCCAGCAGACCGACAGGTGGAGGAGAGACCCAGTACTTC. This gives the protein CASRPTGGGETQYF.

This clone was seen only a few times. V is TRBV19 and J is TRBJ2-5; tentatively, D is TRBD1 (6 bases). Between the trimmed V and J ends, which lost 3 bases and 4 bases, there was a span of 12 bases. From germline, CDR1 is LNHDA and CDR2 SQIVND (reference sequence). This CDR3 contains 14 residues. Here the CDR3 DNA reads TGTGCCAGTAGTATTAGGGGGTTGGGAGAGACCCAGTACTTC. It specifies CASSIRGLGETQYF.

The chain uses TRBV6-5 and TRBJ2-7, with a tentative D call TRBD1 (5 bases). With 5 bases removed from V and 3 bases from J, the gap between germline ends came to 11 bases. The CDR3 has 13 amino acids. In germline, CDR1 is MNHEY, CDR2 SVGAGI. The CDR3 protein is CASSVTDRYEQYF. The CDR3 nucleotides are TGTGCCAGCAGTGTGACAGATCGCTACGAGCAGTACTTC.

J is TRBJ1-4 and V is TRBV9, with 7 nucleotides matching TRBD1. Per the germline V gene, CDR1 is SGDLS and CDR2 is YYNGEE. Germline trimming cut 4 bases from V and 4 bases from J; bases unmatched to any gene: 4. This CDR3 has 14 amino acids. The CDR3 region has the DNA TGTGCCAGCAGCCGGGACAGCTATAATGAAAAACTGTTTTTT. It specifies CASSRDSYNEKLFF.

This clone has more than one count but fewer than ten. V gene TRBV6-6 combines with J gene TRBJ2-2; D might be TRBD2 (5 bases). Per the germline V gene, CDR1 is MNHNY and CDR2 is SVGAGI (reference sequence). Deletions cut 5 bases from V and 2 bases from J, with 15 bases between. The CDR3 is made up of 16 amino acids. The CDR3, as DNA: TGTGCCAGCAGTACAACCCTAGCCTTAAACACCGGGGAGCTGTTTTTT. This gives the protein CASSTTLALNTGELFF.

This clone turned up a few times. The J gene is TRBJ2-1, the V gene TRBV7-2, with 8 nucleotides matching TRBD2. This CDR3 has 16 residues. Germline CDR1 is SGHTA and CDR2 is FQGNSA. Trimming took 0 bases from V and 2 from J; bases not matched to a gene: 3. In nucleotides, the CDR3 is TGTGCCAGCAGCTTAGCCCCCGGGAGGGCCTACAATGAGCAGTTCTTC. Translated, it gives CASSLAPGRAYNEQFF.

The chain has TRBV6-1 and TRBJ2-7, with 10 bases aligning to TRBD2. Germline CDR1 is MNHNS and CDR2 is SASEGT. The ends lost 10 bases at V and 4 bases at J; junction bases unmatched: 10. The CDR3 is 14 residues long. CDR3 amino acids: CATQREGPIYEQYF. In DNA form, the CDR3 reads TGTGCCACCCAGCGGGAGGGGCCGATTTACGAGCAGTACTTC.

V is TRBV27 and J is TRBJ2-5; 12 bases align to TRBD1. Losses at the gene ends were 1 base for V and 2 bases for J; bases not matched to a gene: 8. The V gene's germline CDR1 is MNHEY and CDR2 SMNVEV (reference sequence). The CDR3 is 18 residues long. CDR3 sequence (DNA): TGTGCCAGCAGTTTATTGTGGGACAGGGGGCGAGGTCAAGAGACCCAGTACTTC. It specifies CASSLLWDRGRGQETQYF.

V usage is TRBV7-3 and J usage is TRBJ2-1, with 7 bases that match TRBD1. J gave up 4 bases and V 1 base, and 4 bases lay outside the gene matches. CDR3 length: 15 residues. CDR1 and CDR2 (germline): SGHTA, FQGTGA. The CDR3: CASSLIPGGYNEQFF. The CDR3 nucleotides read TGTGCCAGCAGCTTAATTCCAGGGGGATACAATGAGCAGTTCTTC. The entire variable domain, with the rest obtained from reference TRBV7-3 and TRBJ2-1, is as follows: GAGVSQTPSNKVTEKGKYVELRCDPISGHTALYWYRQSLGQGPEFLIYFQGTGAADDSGLPNDRFFAVRPEGSVSTLKIQRTERGDSAVYLCASSLIPGGYNEQFFGPGTRLTVL.

CDR3 coding DNA: TGTGCCAGCAGCTTAACGTTCGCTAGCGGGGGCTACAATGAGCAGTTCTTC. Amino acids: CASSLTFASGGYNEQFF. The chain links TRBV7-3 to TRBJ2-1, with 10 bases lining up with TRBD2. Germline V CDR1 and CDR2: SGHTA, FQGTGA. Trimming removed 0 bases from V and 3 bases from J; junction bases left unmatched: 5. The CDR3 consists of 17 residues.

This chain's CDR3 is CASNEYNQPQHF. The CDR3 region has the DNA TGTGCCAGCAATGAGTATAATCAGCCCCAGCATTTT. This chain joins TRBV6-6 and TRBJ1-5; D uncertain. The CDR3 has 12 amino acids. Trimming cost V 7 bases and J 4 bases, with 8 bases left between them. CDR1 and CDR2 (germline): MNHNY, SVGAGI (reference sequence).

This clone has a handful of counts. V usage is TRBV7-2 and J usage is TRBJ1-2; 10 nucleotides match TRBD1. Germline V CDR1 and CDR2: SGHTA, FQGNSA. The V and J ends lost 1 base and 3 bases, in that order; junction bases with no gene match: 5. The CDR3 consists of 16 residues. CDR3 protein: CASSLGETGGHYGYTF. CDR3 in DNA: TGTGCCAGCAGCTTAGGAGAGACAGGGGGCCACTATGGCTACACCTTC.

The V gene is TRBV2, the J gene TRBJ2-7; 7 bases map to TRBD1. CDR1 and CDR2 from the germline V gene are SNHLY and FYNNEI. After removal of 10 bases from V and 3 bases from J, the junction contained 9 bases not matched to a gene. This CDR3 comprises 13 residues. Here the CDR3 reads CATNRDSIYEQYF. CDR3 DNA sequence: TGTGCCACCAACCGGGACAGTATCTACGAGCAGTACTTC.

The chain is built from TRBV5-6 and TRBJ1-1; D is unclear. CDR1 is SGHDT and CDR2 is YYEEEE in the germline V gene. The CDR3 runs to 15 residues. V lost 3 bases and J lost 0, with 12 bases in between. The CDR3 nucleotides read TGTGCCAGCAGCTCCCTGTCGCTACTGAACACTGAAGCTTTCTTT. Translation: CASSSLSLLNTEAFF.

This clone was seen a handful of times. The rearrangement joins TRBV5-1 to TRBJ2-3; TRBD1 matches at 7 bases. The junction had 4 bases not matched to a gene; V was cut back by 3 bases and J by 6 bases. This CDR3 is 13 amino acids long. From germline, CDR1 is SGHRS and CDR2 YFSETQ. In DNA, the CDR3 is TGCGCCAGCAGCTGGGGGACAGAGGATACGCAGTATTTT. It is translated as CASSWGTEDTQYF. The full variable domain, in which reference TRBV5-1 and TRBJ2-3 provide the parts outside the CDR3, is KAGVTQTPRYLIKTRGQQVTLSCSPISGHRSVSWYQQTPGQGLQFLFEYFSETQRNKGNFPGRFSGRQFSNSRSEMNVSTLELGDSALYLCASSWGTEDTQYFGPGTRLTVL.

V gene TRBV6-6 combines with J gene TRBJ2-2, with 10 bases fitting TRBD2. Germline V lookup: CDR1 MNHNY, CDR2 SVGAGI (reference sequence). The CDR3 runs to 14 residues. V lost 8 bases to trimming and J lost 4 bases; unmatched junction nucleotides: 4. Here the CDR3 reads CASRTSGLTGELFF. The CDR3, as DNA: TGTGCCAGCCGGACTAGCGGACTCACCGGGGAGCTGTTTTTT.